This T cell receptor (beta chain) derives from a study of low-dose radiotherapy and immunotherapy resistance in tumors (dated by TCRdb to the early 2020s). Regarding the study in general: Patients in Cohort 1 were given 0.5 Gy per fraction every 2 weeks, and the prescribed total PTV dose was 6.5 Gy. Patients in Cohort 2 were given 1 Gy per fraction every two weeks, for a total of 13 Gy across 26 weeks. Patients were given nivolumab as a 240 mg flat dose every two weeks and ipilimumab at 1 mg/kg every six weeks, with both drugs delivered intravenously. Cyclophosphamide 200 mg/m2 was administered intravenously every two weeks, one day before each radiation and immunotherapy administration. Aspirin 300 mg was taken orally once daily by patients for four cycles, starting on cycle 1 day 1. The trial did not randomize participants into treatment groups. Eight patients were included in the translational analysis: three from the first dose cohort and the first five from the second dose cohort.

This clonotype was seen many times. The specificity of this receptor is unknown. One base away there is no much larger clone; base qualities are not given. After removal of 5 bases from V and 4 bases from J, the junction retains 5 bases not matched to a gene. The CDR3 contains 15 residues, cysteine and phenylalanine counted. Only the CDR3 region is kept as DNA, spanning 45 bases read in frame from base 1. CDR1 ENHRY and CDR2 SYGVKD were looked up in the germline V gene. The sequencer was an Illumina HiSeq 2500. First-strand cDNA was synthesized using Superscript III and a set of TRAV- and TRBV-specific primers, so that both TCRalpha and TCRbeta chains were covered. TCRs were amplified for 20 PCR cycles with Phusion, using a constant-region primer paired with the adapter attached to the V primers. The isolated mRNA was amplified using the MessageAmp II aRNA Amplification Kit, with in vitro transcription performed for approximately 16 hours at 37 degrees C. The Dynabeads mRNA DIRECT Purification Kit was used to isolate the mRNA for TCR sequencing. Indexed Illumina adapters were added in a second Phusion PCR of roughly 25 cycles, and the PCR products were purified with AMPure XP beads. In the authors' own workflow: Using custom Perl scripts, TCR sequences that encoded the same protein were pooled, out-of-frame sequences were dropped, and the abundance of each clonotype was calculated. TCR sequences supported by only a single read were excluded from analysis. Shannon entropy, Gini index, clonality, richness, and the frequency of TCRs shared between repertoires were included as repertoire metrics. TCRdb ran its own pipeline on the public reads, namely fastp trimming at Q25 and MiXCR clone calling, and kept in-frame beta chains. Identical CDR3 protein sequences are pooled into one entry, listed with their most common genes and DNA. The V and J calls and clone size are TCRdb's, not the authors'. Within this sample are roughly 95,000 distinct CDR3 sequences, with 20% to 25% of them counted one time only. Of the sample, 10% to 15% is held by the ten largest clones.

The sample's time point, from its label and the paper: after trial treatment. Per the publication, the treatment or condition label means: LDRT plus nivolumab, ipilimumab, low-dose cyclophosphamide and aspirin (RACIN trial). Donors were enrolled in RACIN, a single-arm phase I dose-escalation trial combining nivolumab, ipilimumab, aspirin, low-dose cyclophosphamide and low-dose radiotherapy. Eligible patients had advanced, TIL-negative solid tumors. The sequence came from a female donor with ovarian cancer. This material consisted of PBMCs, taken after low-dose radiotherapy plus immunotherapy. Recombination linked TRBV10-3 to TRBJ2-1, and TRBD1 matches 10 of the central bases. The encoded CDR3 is CAISNRDRGYNEQFF. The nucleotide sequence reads TGTGCCATCAGTAACAGGGACAGGGGTTACAATGAGCAGTTCTTC.